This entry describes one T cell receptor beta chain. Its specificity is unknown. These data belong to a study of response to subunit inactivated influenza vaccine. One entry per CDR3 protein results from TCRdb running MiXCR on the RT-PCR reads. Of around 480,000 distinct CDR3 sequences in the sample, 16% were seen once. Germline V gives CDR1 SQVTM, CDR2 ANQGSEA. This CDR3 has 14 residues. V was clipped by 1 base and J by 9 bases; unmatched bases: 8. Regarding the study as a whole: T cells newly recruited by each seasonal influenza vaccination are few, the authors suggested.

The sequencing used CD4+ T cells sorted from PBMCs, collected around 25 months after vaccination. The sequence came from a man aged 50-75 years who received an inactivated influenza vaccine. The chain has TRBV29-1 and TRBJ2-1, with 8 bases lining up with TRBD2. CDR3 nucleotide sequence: TGCAGCGTTGAAGGGCTAGCGGGTGGTATTGAGCAGTTCTTC. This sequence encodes CSVEGLAGGIEQFF.